What follows is one T cell receptor (beta chain) and its context. These data belong to a study of blood T cell repertoires in COVID-19. TCRdb keeps only in-frame clones here, not all; method: immunoSEQ multiplex PCR. The table shows 45,000 to 55,000 clones, with around four fifths occurring only once. The sequenced sample consisted of peripheral blood. The source is a human donor in a cohort sampled during active COVID-19.

The CDR3 loop reads CASSSRDRSGYTF. The CDR3 DNA is TGTGCCAGCAGCTCCAGGGACAGGTCCGGCTACACCTTC. J is TRBJ1-2 and V is TRBV3-1 (or the pseudogene TRBV3-2); 8 nucleotides agree with TRBD1. With V trimmed by 5 bases and J by 8 bases, 7 bases remained unmatched. Germline CDR1 is LGHDT and CDR2 is YNNKEL (reference sequence). The CDR3 contains 13 residues.